A single sample gave rise to the 21 T cell receptor beta chains below, sequenced in a study of spatial heterogeneity in lung cancer. In TCRdb, the 5' RACE reads were re-called with MiXCR into one record per CDR3 protein. The table includes roughly 2,900 distinct CDR3 sequences, 7.5% to 8.5% detected once. The time point here: sample taken at primary tumor resection. The sequencing here drew on normal lung tissue next to the tumor, taken at surgery. The receptor set was obtained from a male donor with early-stage non-small cell lung cancer.

Relative to its sample, this clonotype is medium-sized. The chain combines TRBV4-2 with TRBJ1-3; D not certain. Germline V lookup: CDR1 LGHNA, CDR2 YNFKEQ. V gave up 1 base and J gave up 4 bases, with 14 bases separating them. The CDR3 has 16 residues. The CDR3 DNA reads as TGTGCCAGCAGCCAAGTATACGGCCTCTTGGGAAACACCATATATTTT. Encoded protein: CASSQVYGLLGNTIYF.

By sample fraction, this clonotype is medium-sized. The gene calls are TRBV11-2 and TRBJ2-3; no firm D call. CDR3 length: 12 amino acids. V was pared by 5 bases and J by 4 bases, with 7 bases between. Germline assignment: CDR1 SGHAT and CDR2 FQNNGV. CDR3 sequence (DNA): TGTGCCAGCAGCCGGTCCGCAGATACGCAGTATTTT. It encodes CASSRSADTQYF.

By sample fraction, this clonotype is large (0.1 to 1%). V usage is TRBV28 and J usage is TRBJ2-1; possible D gene TRBD1, 6 bases. V was pared by 5 bases and J by 6 bases, with 17 bases between. Germline V gene sequence: CDR1 MDHEN, CDR2 SYDVKM. The CDR3 loop spans 15 amino acids. DNA of the CDR3: TGTGCCAGCAGTCCCCGAGGGGGAAGGGGCAATGAGCAGTTCTTC. Its protein is CASSPRGGRGNEQFF. The variable domain in full, completed from reference TRBV28 and TRBJ2-1, reads DVKVTQSSRYLVKRTGEKVFLECVQDMDHENMFWYRQDPGLGLRLIYFSYDVKMKEKGDIPEGYSVSREKKERFSLILESASTNQTSMYLCASSPRGGRGNEQFFGPGTRLTVL.

This clonotype counts as medium-sized. The rearrangement uses TRBV18 and TRBJ2-3; D not certain. Germline-derived CDR1 and CDR2 are KGHSH and LQKENI. The length of the CDR3 is 15 residues. Trimming left V 0 bases short and J 1 base short, with 8 bases between. The CDR3, as DNA: TGTGCCAGCTCACCACCGGTTACCGGCACAGATACGCAGTATTTT. Translated: CASSPPVTGTDTQYF.

Within the sample, this clonotype is medium-sized. The V and J genes are TRBV2 and TRBJ2-1; a possible D gene is TRBD2 (6 bases). Germline CDR1 SNHLY, CDR2 FYNNEI. Trimming stripped 6 bases from V and 0 bases from J, with 15 bases between. The CDR3 consists of 16 residues. For the CDR3, the DNA is TGTGCCAGCAGCAAAAGGGAGGTGAACTCCTACAATGAGCAGTTCTTC. Amino acid sequence: CASSKREVNSYNEQFF. Full variable domain (outside the CDR3, taken from reference TRBV2 and TRBJ2-1): EPEVTQTPSHQVTQMGQEVILRCVPISNHLYFYWYRQILGQKVEFLVSFYNNEISEKSEIFDDQFSVERPDGSNFTLKIRSTKLEDSAMYFCASSKREVNSYNEQFFGPGTRLTVL.

The chain recombines TRBV9 with TRBJ2-3; tentatively, D is TRBD1 (6 bases). V lost 0 bases to trimming and J lost 0 bases, with 11 bases between them. CDR3 size: 16 residues. Germline V gene sequence: CDR1 SGDLS, CDR2 YYNGEE. The CDR3 sequence: CASSVGHRASTDTQYF. The DNA of the CDR3 is TGTGCCAGCAGCGTAGGGCACAGGGCGAGCACAGATACGCAGTATTTT.

A word on this clonotype: A read error may account for a junction end that differs from germline. The genes are TRBV7-3 and TRBJ2-1; 9 nucleotides agree with TRBD2. The CDR3 is made up of 13 amino acids. Germline V gene lookup returns CDR1 SGHTA and CDR2 FQGTGA. The chain's CDR3 is CAGSRQTSGKQFF. The CDR3 nucleotides read TGTGCCGGCAGCCGTCAGACTAGCGGAAAGCAGTTCTTC.

This clonotype is classed as medium-sized. The chain uses TRBV7-9 and TRBJ2-1; the match to TRBD2 covers 8 bases. This CDR3 is 16 amino acids long. The ends lost 5 bases at V and 2 bases at J; junction bases unmatched: 8. Per germline, CDR1 SEHNR and CDR2 FQNEAQ (reference sequence). CDR3 in amino acids: CASSPGSGATYNEQFF. CDR3 bases: TGTGCCAGCAGCCCGGGTAGCGGGGCGACCTACAATGAGCAGTTCTTC. Full variable domain (outside the CDR3, taken from reference TRBV7-9 and TRBJ2-1): DTGVSQNPRHKITKRGQNVTFRCDPISEHNRLYWYRQTLGQGPEFLTYFQNEAQLEKSRLLSDRFSAERPKGSFSTLEIQRTEQGDSAMYLCASSPGSGATYNEQFFGPGTRLTVL.

This clonotype is termed medium-sized. The V call is TRBV19, the J call TRBJ2-3; TRBD2 agrees at 10 bases. The CDR3 extends over 14 amino acids. The trim removed 7 bases at V and 2 bases at J, leaving 3 bases unmatched. Per germline, CDR1 LNHDA and CDR2 SQIVND (reference sequence). As DNA, the CDR3 is TGTGCCAGTAACCTAGCGGGAGACACAGATACGCAGTATTTT. Its protein product is CASNLAGDTDTQYF.

In its sample, this clonotype ranks as large. V is TRBV27 and J is TRBJ2-3; 8 nucleotides line up with TRBD1. This CDR3 region has 16 residues. V lost 2 bases, J lost 5 bases, and 9 bases stayed unmatched. In germline, CDR1 is MNHEY, CDR2 SMNVEV (reference sequence). In DNA, the CDR3 is TGTGCCAGCAGTTTACTTGGGCAGGGGGCTGTAGATACGCAGTATTTT. Amino acid sequence: CASSLLGQGAVDTQYF.

Within the sample, this clonotype is medium-sized (0.01 to 0.1%). V is TRBV7-2 and J is TRBJ1-6; 7 bases fit TRBD1. The germline V gene has CDR1 SGHTA and CDR2 FQGNSA. The CDR3 runs to 14 residues. V trimming: 5 bases; J trimming: 16 bases; junction bases outside the gene matches: 14. CDR3 sequence reads: CASSHPGQLRNLHF. CDR3 DNA sequence: TGTGCCAGCAGCCATCCGGGACAGCTAAGAAATCTCCACTTT.

By share of the sample, this clonotype is medium-sized. The gene calls are TRBV10-2 and TRBJ1-6; D call uncertain. Between the trimmed V and J ends, which lost 5 bases and 8 bases, there was a span of 13 bases. The CDR3 consists of 14 residues. Looked up from germline, CDR1 is WSHSY and CDR2 is SAAADI. CDR3 in amino acids: CASSPDPGYSPLHF. The CDR3, as DNA: TGCGCCAGCAGTCCGGACCCGGGTTATTCACCCCTCCACTTT.

Many counts were recorded for this clonotype. The rearrangement joins TRBV27 to TRBJ2-7, with D possibly being TRBD1 or TRBD2 (6 bases each). Germline V gene data show CDR1 as MNHEY and CDR2 as SMNVEV (reference sequence). CDR3 length equals 16 residues. Trimming left V 2 bases short and J 1 base short, with 15 bases between. This chain's CDR3 is CASSLKGGGVSYEQYF. Here the CDR3 DNA reads TGTGCCAGCAGTTTAAAAGGGGGAGGAGTATCCTACGAGCAGTACTTC.

This clonotype is categorized as medium-sized. V usage is TRBV6-6 and J usage is TRBJ1-4; the match to TRBD1 covers 10 bases. This CDR3 has 15 residues. CDR1 and CDR2 (germline): MNHNY, SVGAGI (reference sequence). With V trimmed by 6 bases and J by 8 bases, 9 bases remained unmatched. The CDR3 protein is CASRPPGTGDEKLFF. The CDR3, as DNA: TGTGCCAGCAGGCCCCCCGGGACAGGGGACGAAAAACTGTTTTTT.

In this sample, this clonotype is medium-sized. This chain links TRBV18 with TRBJ1-2, with 9 bases matching TRBD1. Germline V gene data show CDR1 as KGHSH and CDR2 as LQKENI. The trim removed 2 bases at V and 0 bases at J, leaving 4 bases unmatched. CDR3 length: 16 residues. CDR3 sequence reads: CASSPGTGMTNYGYTF. The DNA for the CDR3 is TGTGCCAGCTCACCAGGGACAGGGATGACTAACTATGGCTACACCTTC.

This clonotype qualifies as medium-sized. The chain's CDR3 is CASSFDGGELFF. In DNA form, the CDR3 reads TGTGCCAGCAGTTTCGACGGCGGGGAGCTGTTTTTT. The chain links TRBV12-3 or TRBV12-4 to TRBJ2-2, with unresolved D. This CDR3 is 12 amino acids long. Trimming removed 3 bases at V and 7 bases at J, with 6 bases between.

The genes are TRBV30 and TRBJ2-5; TRBD2 is a possible D gene (6 bases). Germline V lookup: CDR1 GTSNPN, CDR2 SVGIG (reference sequence). Trimming left V 5 bases short and J 6 bases short, with 7 bases between. The CDR3 is 10 residues long. CDR3 residues: CAWGGKTQYF. The CDR3 DNA reads as TGTGCCTGGGGAGGGAAGACCCAGTACTTC.

The chain combines TRBV20-1 with TRBJ2-3, with unresolved D. The ends were cut back, 3 bases at V and 0 bases at J, with 13 bases in the middle. Germline CDR1 DFQATT, CDR2 SNEGSKA (reference sequence). The CDR3 has 15 amino acids. This CDR3 is CSASPKGTSTDTQYF. DNA for the CDR3: TGCAGTGCTAGCCCCAAGGGTACTAGCACAGATACGCAGTATTTT.

In this sample, this clonotype is medium-sized (0.01 to 0.1%). The chain carries TRBV7-2 and TRBJ1-3; 7 bases fit TRBD1. Germline V gives CDR1 SGHTA, CDR2 FQGNSA. The V and J ends lost 7 bases and 3 bases, in that order; junction bases with no gene match: 6. This CDR3 comprises 14 residues. The CDR3 bases are TGTGCCAGCACCCGGGACAGAGGTGGAAACACCATATATTTT. Translated: CASTRDRGGNTIYF.

By share of the sample, this clonotype is medium-sized (0.01 to 0.1%). The V call is TRBV6-5, the J call TRBJ1-5, with D perhaps matching TRBD1 (5 bases). Germline CDR1 MNHEY, CDR2 SVGAGI. The CDR3 spans 18 residues. V was shortened by 0 bases and J by 2 bases, with 17 bases between the two germline ends. DNA for the CDR3: TGTGCCAGCAGTTACTCTTCTCCGGCCTTAGGGGGCAATCAGCCCCAGCATTTT. Translating gives CASSYSSPALGGNQPQHF.

Within the sample, this clonotype is medium-sized (0.01 to 0.1%). The chain links TRBV2 to TRBJ2-5, with 8 bases fitting TRBD2. The J segment lost 6 bases and the V segment lost 8 bases, leaving 5 bases of the junction unmatched. This CDR3 spans 12 amino acids. The germline gives CDR1 SNHLY, CDR2 FYNNEI. The CDR3 DNA is TGTGCCAGCGGACGGGAGGGACAGACCCAGTACTTC. Its protein is CASGREGQTQYF.